This TCR beta chain was sequenced in a study of beta chain features in type 1 diabetes (dated 2018 in TCRdb). Describing the broader study: Mean age, gender distribution, total cell number and subset yield did not differ between patients and healthy donors. Naive and central memory subsets were obtained from all 30 or so donors, but regulatory and stem cell-like memory subsets were isolated from only 8 patients and roughly 8 healthy donors. A total of roughly 98,000,000 sorted cells were examined across all samples, and RNA yield correlated strongly with the number of cells per subset. In the study, recently diagnosed type 1 diabetes patients and matched healthy donors were compared on the TCRB repertoires of their sorted circulating CD4+ T cell subsets. Here is what the overall study found, with its caveats: At VDJ recombination sites, type 1 diabetes patients had fewer insertions and more deleted nucleotides, which implies abnormalities in thymic rearrangement. Because cDNA rather than genomic DNA was sequenced, highly expressing activated cells could have been over-represented, although no difference in activation and CD3 levels was found between groups. A moderate but significant shortening of TCRB CDR3 length was observed in type 1 diabetes patients in all four CD4+ subsets. Only small numbers of individuals were included in the HLA sub-analyses, which left unresolved whether HLA type had any influence on TCRB rearrangement. Naive, central memory and regulatory TCRB repertoires appeared to be more alike among patients than among healthy donors. Shorter templates might have been favored by PCR, but patient and control samples were amplified and corrected together, so both groups would have been affected equally by any skew.

The entire amount of isolated RNA was reverse transcribed using the High Capacity cDNA Reverse Transcription Kit, so the sequenced TCRB transcripts were expressed ones. Deep immunoSEQ sequencing was applied to naive, central memory and regulatory T cell samples, giving an average of about 3.8 million total reads per sample. Sorted cells were lysed in RLT buffer, and RNA was extracted using DNase-treated RNeasy Micro or Mini kits according to cell number. Each cell subset was processed separately to prevent cross-contamination, with patient and healthy donor samples processed together. TCRB sequences were amplified from cDNA with the immunoSEQ multiplex PCR, producing 87-bp fragments spanning the CDR3 region. Sequencing of the amplicons was done on the Illumina HiSeq platform. As for how the authors treated the data: PCR bias was computationally corrected using synthetic template baselines, reads within Hamming distance 2 were collapsed, and singletons that could not be merged were discarded. Reads were aligned to IMGT to assign V, D and J genes, CDR3 length, and insertions or deletions at six rearrangement sites. Within each subset, clonotype counts were normalized to the number of sorted cells before true diversity and Gini coefficients were calculated with the tcR R package. Repertoire sharing was quantified using the overlap coefficient calculated on TCRB nucleotide sequences. As a proxy for the pre-selection repertoire, out-of-frame TCRB sequences from naive cells were analyzed. Drawn from immuneACCESS, this table holds only the in-frame rearrangements with V and J called that TCRdb kept. Clones are partly lost; checked studies trace under half to an unresolved V gene and leave the rest unexplained. V and J calls and clone size follow that table, whereas D and trimming were derived from the DNA. The sample contains 900,000 or so clones, roughly 15% of them found a single time. The top ten hold 0.02% to 0.03% of the sample.

Each donor gave one peripheral blood draw, around 100 mL on average, collected into heparinised tubes. A BD FACSAria II and a panel including CD45RO, CCR7, CD25, CD127, CD95 and CD27 were used to sort naive, central memory, regulatory and stem cell-like memory CD4+ T cells. Purity was above 95% for every sorted population. PBMCs were separated immediately by Lymphoprep density gradient centrifugation and were stained directly, without being cultured. To minimize batch effects, samples were stained and sorted in pairs, one healthy donor with one patient per experiment. CDR1 and CDR2 (SGHRS, YFSETQ) derive from the germline V gene. V has 4 bases trimmed and J has 2 bases trimmed; junction bases matching no gene number 17. Measured from the cysteine to the phenylalanine, the CDR3 is 19 residues long. The kept DNA is CDR3 alone, 57 bases in frame from the first base. Note on this clone: This clone's antigen is unknown. Base qualities were left out, and no much larger clone turns up one base away.

Sequencing was carried out using naive CD4+ T cells from blood. This specimen's cell subset or site label, per the study, means: true naive CD4+ T cells. The source is a woman under 30 in good health. The chain was built from TRBV5-1 and TRBJ2-7, with 11 central nucleotides matching TRBD2. CDR3 reads: CASSPGTGGLAGGAYEQYF. The DNA sequence follows: TGCGCCAGCAGCCCAGGAACAGGGGGCCTAGCGGGAGGTGCCTACGAGCAGTACTTC.